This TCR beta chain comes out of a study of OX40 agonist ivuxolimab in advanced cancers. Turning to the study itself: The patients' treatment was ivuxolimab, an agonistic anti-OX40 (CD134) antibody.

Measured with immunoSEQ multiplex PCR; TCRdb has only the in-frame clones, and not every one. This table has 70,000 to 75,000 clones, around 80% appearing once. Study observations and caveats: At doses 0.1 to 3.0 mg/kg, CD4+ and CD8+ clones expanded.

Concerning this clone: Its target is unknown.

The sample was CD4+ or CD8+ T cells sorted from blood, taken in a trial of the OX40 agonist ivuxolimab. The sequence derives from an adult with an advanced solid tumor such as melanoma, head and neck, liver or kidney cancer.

CDR3 sequence reads: CASTFLSGNTIYF. CDR3 in DNA: TGTGCCAGCACCTTCCTCTCTGGAAACACCATATATTTT. The chain uses TRBV25-1 and TRBJ1-3; D is ambiguous. Between the trimmed V and J ends, which lost 7 bases and 0 bases, there was a span of 7 bases. CDR3 length: 13 residues. CDR1 and CDR2 from the germline V gene are MGHDK and SYGVNS. Variable domain in full (rest from reference TRBV25-1 and TRBJ1-3): EADIYQTPRYLVIGTGKKITLECSQTMGHDKMYWYQQDPGMELHLIHYSYGVNSTEKGDLSSESTVSRIRTEHFPLTLESARPSHTSQYLCASTFLSGNTIYFGEGSWLTVV.